Given below is one T cell receptor (beta chain) in context. What it recognizes is unknown. Among the approximately 130 subjects of the validation cohort, separate from the roughly 650-subject first cohort, were the donors. The sample belongs to a study of cytomegalovirus exposure and HLA in healthy donors. Study results and limitations: The classifier was said to identify cytomegalovirus status with high specificity and sensitivity. CMV antigen specificity of three CMV-associated chains was confirmed in vitro. Listed as cytomegalovirus-associated were 150 or so TCR beta chains.

The CDR3 loop spans 16 amino acids. With 4 bases removed from V and 3 bases from J, the gap between germline ends came to 16 bases. CDR1 and CDR2 from the germline V gene are MNHEY and SMNVEV (reference sequence). The table came from immunoSEQ multiplex PCR; TCRdb's copy has only in-frame clones and leaves some out. Of about 330,000 clones in the sample, roughly 88% are singletons; the top ten hold 0.84%. The sample consisted of PBMCs. The chain employs TRBV27 and TRBJ2-1; a weak D match, TRBD2 (6 bases). The source is a woman under 30 in good health and CMV-seronegative. CDR3 region: CASSSPASGLYNEQFF. In DNA, the CDR3 is TGTGCCAGCAGTTCCCCCGCAAGCGGGCTCTACAATGAGCAGTTCTTC.